The rows below give T cell receptor beta chains drawn from one sample of a study of blood T cell repertoires in COVID-19. Profiling relied on immunoSEQ multiplex PCR, and the TCRdb table lists in-frame clones only, not all of them. The sample consists of about 300,000 clones, approximately 84% of them appearing once. The sample comprised PBMCs or T cells enriched from blood (not recorded which). The receptor set was obtained from a woman between 18 and 30 years old who had recovered from COVID-19. The CDR3 runs from the conserved cysteine through the conserved F or W. D genes are given only for firm matches. Clone size is shown for a subset of rows, as once, few, many or a class of expanded clone.

>TRBV4-1|TRBJ1-1|TRBD1|.
TGCGCCAGCAGCCGGGAACAGGGGGTACACACTGAAGCTTTCTTT
CASSREQGVHTEAFF
>TRBV7-9|TRBJ2-7|TRBD1|.
TGTGCCAGCAGCGTCGGACAGGGGGCACAGTACTTC
CASSVGQGAQYF
>TRBV28|TRBJ2-1|.|.
TGTGCCAGCAGTTACAGGCTACTAAGCTCCTACAATGAGCAGTTCTTC
CASSYRLLSSYNEQFF
>TRBV2|TRBJ1-2|.|.
TGTGCCAGCAGTGGGACAGCTGTTCGCTACACCTTC
CASSGTAVRYTF
>TRBV4-1|TRBJ1-6|.|.
TGCGCCAGCAGCCAAGTGCGGGTTAATTCACCCCTCCACTTT
CASSQVRVNSPLHF
>TRBV29-1|TRBJ1-1|.|.
TGCAGCGTTGAAGGCCCCCACAGTAACACTGAAGCTTTCTTT
CSVEGPHSNTEAFF
>TRBV28|TRBJ1-4|TRBD1|.
TGTGCCAGCAGCCTACAGGGGGTTGGTGAAAAACTGTTTTTT
CASSLQGVGEKLFF
>TRBV28|TRBJ2-7|.|.
TGTGCCAGCAGTTTGACTAGTCGCTACGAGCAGTACTTC
CASSLTSRYEQYF
>TRBV2|TRBJ1-5|.|.
TGTGCCAGCAAAAGCAGGGCCGTTAGCAATCAGCCCCAGCATTTT
CASKSRAVSNQPQHF
>TRBV6-5|TRBJ1-2|.|.
TGTGCCAGCAGTTCCGCTCGGAGAATGGATGGCTACACCTTC
CASSSARRMDGYTF
>TRBV28|TRBJ2-1|TRBD2|.
TGTGCCAGCAGCAATGGTTGGACTAGCGACTACAATGAGCAGTTCTTC
CASSNGWTSDYNEQFF
>TRBV25-1|TRBJ2-1|TRBD2|.
TGTGCCAGCAGTTTAGCGGGAGGCGGGAGAGGGGAGCAGTTCTTC
CASSLAGGGRGEQFF
>TRBV5-1|TRBJ1-3|.|few
TGCGCCAGCAGCTTGGATTCAGGAAACACCATATATTTT
CASSLDSGNTIYF
>TRBV6-1|TRBJ1-1|TRBD1|.
TGTGCCAGCAGTGAAAAACAGGGGCAGGGCACTGAAGCTTTCTTT
CASSEKQGQGTEAFF
>TRBV23-1|TRBJ2-1|.|many
TGCGCCAGCAGTCAATCGACGGGATCTTACAATGAGCAGTTCTTC
CASSQSTGSYNEQFF
>TRBV30|TRBJ1-2|.|.
TGTGCCTGGAGTGGGACTGGATTCGGCTACACCTTC
CAWSGTGFGYTF
>TRBV14|TRBJ2-6|.|.
TGTGCCAGCAGCCAAGCCCGGGACTCTGGGGCCAACGTCCTGACTTTC
CASSQARDSGANVLTF
>TRBV19|TRBJ2-1|.|.
TGTGCCAGTAGTATAGTTTTGCGGGGTGAGCAGTTCTTC
CASSIVLRGEQFF
>TRBV11-1|TRBJ2-1|TRBD2|.
TGTGCCAGCAGCCGCGGGACTAGCGAGGGAGGGCAGTTCTTC
CASSRGTSEGGQFF
>TRBV6-5|TRBJ2-5|TRBD2|.
TGTGCCAGCAGTTTCCTCGGGGGAGGGAGGGGAGAGACCCAGTACTTC
CASSFLGGGRGETQYF
>TRBV2|TRBJ1-2|.|.
TGTGCCAGCAGTGCCAGGGTCAACTATGGCTACACCTTC
CASSARVNYGYTF
>TRBV10-3|TRBJ2-1|TRBD1|.
TGTGCCATCAGTGAGAGGGGGCAGAAATCCTACAATGAGCAGTTCTTC
CAISERGQKSYNEQFF
>TRBV3-1/TRBV3-2|TRBJ1-2|TRBD1|.
TGTGCCAGCAGCCTCGACAGGGGCTATGGCTACACCTTC
CASSLDRGYGYTF
>TRBV3-1/TRBV3-2|TRBJ1-1|.|.
TGTGCCAGCAGCCAAGCTGTGTCGGACACTGAAGCTTTCTTT
CASSQAVSDTEAFF
>TRBV28|TRBJ1-2|.|.
TGTGCCAGCAGGTCACAGACAGGCAACTATGGCTACACCTTC
CASRSQTGNYGYTF
>TRBV15|TRBJ2-1|TRBD1|.
TGTGCCACCAGCAGAAGGGGGCAAGGGTACAATGAGCAGTTCTTC
CATSRRGQGYNEQFF
>TRBV28|TRBJ2-7|.|.
TGTGCCAGCAGTTTGGCGGGGTTCAGTTCCGAGCAGTACTTC
CASSLAGFSSEQYF
>TRBV4-1|TRBJ2-5|TRBD1|.
TGCGCCAGCAGCCTTCCCCGGGACAGGGGTCAAGAGACCCAGTACTTC
CASSLPRDRGQETQYF
>TRBV28|TRBJ1-2|TRBD1|.
TGTGCCAGCAGTACGACAGGGGAGGCCTATGGCTACACCTTC
CASSTTGEAYGYTF
>TRBV5-1|TRBJ2-4|.|.
TGCGCCAGCAGCTTGGGTGGGACAACTATAGCCAAAAACATTCAGTACTTC
CASSLGGTTIAKNIQYF